Reported below is one T cell receptor (beta chain). The sample comes from a study of control samples from healthy donors and cancer patients. Generated by immunoSEQ multiplex PCR, the TCRdb table keeps only in-frame clones and is missing some. The sample yields 30,000 to 40,000 clones, roughly 92% seen once. The CDR3 extends over 16 amino acids. The germline V gene has CDR1 SGHDT and CDR2 YYEEEE. Between the trimmed V and J ends, which lost 3 bases and 2 bases, there was a span of 15 bases. The receptor was isolated from a man between 40 and 49 years old with colorectal cancer. This chain uses TRBV5-6 with TRBJ1-5; TRBD1 might be the D (5 bases). Sequencing was carried out using PBMCs. Here the CDR3 DNA reads TGTGCCAGCAGCTCCTGGGGGGTTGGTGGCAATCAGCCCCAGCATTTT. This gives the protein CASSSWGVGGNQPQHF.